Below, 13 T cell receptor gamma chains from the same sample are listed, as sequenced in a study of gamma-delta T cells after stem cell transplantation. TCRdb re-called clones from the RT-PCR reads using CATT. The sample yields roughly 1,200 gamma-chain clones, 3.2% seen once. Sequenced material: gamma-delta T cells. Every receptor here comes from a human donor. It is not recorded whose cells these are; they may come from a transplant donor.

This clone has only a few counts. Just one base apart from a much larger clone, this may be a read error. V and J are TRGV9 and TRGJP. This CDR3 has 19 residues. Trimming cost V 0 bases and J 4 bases; bases outside gene matches: 9. CDR1 GITISATS and CDR2 ISYDGTV come from the germline V gene (reference sequence). The CDR3 nucleotides read TGTGCCTTGTGGGAGGTGCAGGGGCTACAAGAGTTGGGCAAAAAAATCAAGGTATTT. As protein: CALWEVQGLQELGKKIKVF.

This clone counts as medium-sized. The chain has TRGV9 and TRGJP1. CDR1 and CDR2 from the germline V gene are GITISATS and ISYDGTV (reference sequence). This CDR3 spans 15 amino acids. After removal of 2 bases from V and 8 bases from J, the junction contained 11 bases not matched to a gene. The CDR3 loop reads CALWEGTHSGWFKIF. In DNA, the CDR3 is TGTGCCTTGTGGGAGGGCACCCACTCCGGTTGGTTCAAGATATTT.

Turning to this clone: The amino acid sequence in TCRdb belongs to a much larger clone and departs from this DNA's translation at residue 5, likely a sequencing read error; the sequence shown is translated from the DNA. V usage is TRGV9 and J usage is TRGJP. The CDR3 totals 16 residues. Looked up from germline, CDR1 is GITISATS and CDR2 is ISYDGTV (reference sequence). The V segment lost 5 bases and the J segment 7 bases; nucleotides outside the gene matches: 8. CDR3: CALWGVQELGKKIKVF. Here the CDR3 DNA reads TGTGCCTTGTGGGGGGTCCAGGAGTTGGGCAAAAAAATCAAGGTATTT.

In its sample, this clone is medium-sized. The rearrangement links TRGV9 to TRGJP. After removal of 2 bases from V and 7 bases from J, the junction contained 8 bases not matched to a gene. The CDR3 has 17 amino acids. Germline V gives CDR1 GITISATS, CDR2 ISYDGTV (reference sequence). CDR3 nucleotides: TGTGCCTTGTGGGAGGGCTCCGGGGAGTTGGGCAAAAAAATCAAGGTATTT. Its protein is CALWEGSGELGKKIKVF.

In this sample, this clone turned up a few times. This probably arose from a read error, given a far larger clone one base away. This sample includes further DNA sequences coding for the same CDR3. V usage is TRGV9 and J usage is TRGJP. The CDR3 totals 16 residues. Per the germline V gene, CDR1 is GITISATS and CDR2 is ISYDGTV (reference sequence). The CDR3 sequence: CALWELTELGKKIKVF. CDR3 DNA: TGTGCCTTATGGGAGCTCACCGAGTTGGGCAAAAAAATCAAGGTATTT.

With regard to this clone: A much larger clone differs from this one at a single base, so this may be a read error. The chain employs TRGV9 and TRGJP. Germline CDR1 GITISATS, CDR2 ISYDGTV (reference sequence). J lost 3 bases, V lost 5 bases, and 13 bases had no gene match. This CDR3 has 19 residues. CDR3 nucleotides: TGTGCCTTGTGGGGGGAGGCCCTTCAGCAAGAGTTGGGCAAAAAAATCAAGGTATTT. Encoded protein: CALWGEALQQELGKKIKVF.

By its share, this clone is medium-sized (0.01 to 0.1%). The chain uses TRGV9 and TRGJP. The CDR3 contains 16 residues. Germline CDR1 and CDR2: GITISATS and ISYDGTV (reference sequence). V dropped 1 base and J dropped 9; count of bases not matched to a gene: 6. Here the CDR3 reads CALWEVGPLGKKIKVF. CDR3 nucleotide sequence: TGTGCCTTGTGGGAGGTTGGCCCGTTGGGCAAAAAAATCAAGGTATTT.

This clone is medium-sized by share. This chain connects TRGV4 to TRGJ1 or TRGJ2. The CDR3 consists of 14 residues. From germline, CDR1 is EGSTGY and CDR2 YDSYTSSV. Germline trimming cut 0 bases from V and 3 bases from J; bases unmatched to any gene: 5. DNA for the CDR3: TGTGCCACCTGGGATGGGTTAACTTATTATAAGAAACTCTTT. This gives the protein CATWDGLTYYKKLF.

Turning to this clone: A much larger clone lies a single base off, so this may be a read error. Other DNA sequences in the same sample also yield this CDR3. CDR3 sequence: CATWDGLATGWFKIF. CDR3 coding DNA: TGTGCCACCTGGGACGGGCTTGCGACTGGCTGGTTCAAGATATTT. The V call is TRGV2, the J call TRGJP1. This CDR3 contains 15 residues. The V gene's germline CDR1 is EGSNGY and CDR2 YDSYNSKV.

This clone rates as medium-sized (0.01 to 0.1%). Other DNA sequences in this specimen translate into the identical CDR3. The chain links TRGV8 to TRGJ1 or TRGJ2. V lost 1 base and J lost 0; bases outside the gene matches: 3. CDR3 length: 14 residues. Germline V gives CDR1 VENAVY, CDR2 YDSYNSRV. CDR3 amino acids: CATWDSPNYYKKLF. In nucleotides, the CDR3 is TGTGCCACCTGGGATAGTCCGAATTATTATAAGAAACTCTTT.

This clone is medium-sized (0.01 to 0.1%) in the sample. The same CDR3 arises from other DNA sequences in this sample as well. The genes are TRGV2 and TRGJ1 or TRGJ2. Trimming took 1 base from V and 1 from J; bases not matched to a gene: 4. Germline V lookup: CDR1 EGSNGY, CDR2 YDSYNSKV. The CDR3 loop spans 14 amino acids. CDR3 region: CATWDGPNYYKKLF. The CDR3, as DNA: TGTGCCACCTGGGACGGTCCTAATTATTATAAGAAACTCTTT.

With respect to this clone: Given a far larger clone just one base away, this is likely a sequencing read error. The V call is TRGV9, the J call TRGJP. The CDR3 runs to 19 residues. The germline V gene has CDR1 GITISATS and CDR2 ISYDGTV (reference sequence). CDR3 sequence: CALWEALLNQELGKEIKVF. CDR3 sequence (DNA): TGTGCCTTGTGGGAGGCCCTACTAAACCAAGAGTTGGGCAAAGAAATCAAGGTATTT.

Sample share makes this clone large. The J gene is TRGJ1 or TRGJ2, the V gene TRGV3. The CDR3 has 10 amino acids. V gave up 4 bases and J gave up 12 bases; unmatched junction bases: 6. Per germline, CDR1 VTNTFY and CDR2 YDVSTARD (reference sequence). The CDR3 bases are TGTGCCACCTGGGAAATCAGGAAACTCTTT. The encoded protein is CATWEIRKLF.